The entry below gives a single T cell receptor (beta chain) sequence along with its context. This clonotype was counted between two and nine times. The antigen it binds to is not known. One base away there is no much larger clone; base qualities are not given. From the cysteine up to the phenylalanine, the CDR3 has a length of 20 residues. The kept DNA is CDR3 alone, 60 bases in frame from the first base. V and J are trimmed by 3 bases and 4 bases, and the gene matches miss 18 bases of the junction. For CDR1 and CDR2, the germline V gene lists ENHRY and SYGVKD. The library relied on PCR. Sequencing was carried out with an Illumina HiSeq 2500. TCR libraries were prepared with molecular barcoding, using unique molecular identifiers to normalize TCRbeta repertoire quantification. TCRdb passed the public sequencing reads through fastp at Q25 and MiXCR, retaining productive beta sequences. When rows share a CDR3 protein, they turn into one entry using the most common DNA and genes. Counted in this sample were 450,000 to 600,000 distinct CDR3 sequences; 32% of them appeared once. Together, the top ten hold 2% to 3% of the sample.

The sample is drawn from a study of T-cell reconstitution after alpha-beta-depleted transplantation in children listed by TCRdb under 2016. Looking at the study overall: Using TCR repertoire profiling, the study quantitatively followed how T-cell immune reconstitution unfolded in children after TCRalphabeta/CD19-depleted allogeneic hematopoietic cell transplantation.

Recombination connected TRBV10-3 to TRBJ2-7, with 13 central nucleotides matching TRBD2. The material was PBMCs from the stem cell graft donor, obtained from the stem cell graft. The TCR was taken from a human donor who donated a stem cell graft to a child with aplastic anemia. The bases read TGTGCCATCAGTGAAGTTGAGACTAGCGGGAGGATGAGGGCCCCTTACGAGCAGTACTTC. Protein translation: CAISEVETSGRMRAPYEQYF.